The clone carrying this TCR beta chain was picked up a small number of times. Its antigen remains unidentified. This sample is part of a study of OX40 agonist ivuxolimab in advanced cancers. For the study at large: Those enrolled were approximately 78% male, with a mean age of roughly 60 years and ages from about 20 to 80. Three patients, one with hepatocellular carcinoma and two with cutaneous melanoma, responded partially. Study-wide points: The CD4+ and CD8+ T cells in the blood had expanded clonally by week 6 at 0.1 to 3.0 mg/kg.

Germline lookup yields CDR1 LNHDA and CDR2 SQIVND (reference sequence). The CDR3 is made up of 13 amino acids. Trimming at V came to 4 bases and at J to 7 bases, leaving 6 bases not matched to a gene. Using immunoSEQ multiplex PCR, the repertoire was profiled, and TCRdb retains in-frame clones only, with some absent. The data show about 75,000 clones, 70% to 90% seen once. This sequence joins TRBV19 and TRBJ1-2, with TRBD1 matching 7 bases. This specimen was CD4+ or CD8+ T cells sorted from blood, taken in a trial of the OX40 agonist ivuxolimab. This receptor was obtained from an adult with an advanced solid tumor such as melanoma, head and neck, liver or kidney cancer. The CDR3 here is CASSTDTGAGYTF. In DNA, the CDR3 is TGTGCCAGTAGTACGGACACAGGGGCTGGCTACACCTTC. The whole variable domain, remainder taken from reference TRBV19 and TRBJ1-2, is DGGITQSPKYLFRKEGQNVTLSCEQNLNHDAMYWYRQDPGQGLRLIYYSQIVNDFQKGDIAEGYSVSREKKESFPLTVTSAQKNPTAFYLCASSTDTGAGYTFGSGTRLTVV.